Each of the 27 T cell receptor beta chains below was sequenced from the same sample in a study of blood T cell repertoires in COVID-19. Data came from immunoSEQ multiplex PCR; TCRdb stores just in-frame clones and leaves some out. The data show under 300,000 clones, about nine tenths seen once. Sequencing was performed on peripheral blood. Receptors were obtained from a man between 45 and 60 years old with acute or convalescent COVID-19.

The chain's CDR3 is CASSPDFTDTQYF. In DNA form, the CDR3 reads TGTGCCAGCAGCCCTGACTTCACAGATACGCAGTATTTT. The rearrangement uses TRBV3-1 (or the pseudogene TRBV3-2) and TRBJ2-3; unclear D gene. Germline loops: CDR1 LGHDT, CDR2 YNNKEL (reference sequence). The CDR3 runs to 13 residues. The V and J ends lost 4 bases and 2 bases respectively, with 7 bases between them.

V gene TRBV10-3 combines with J gene TRBJ2-5, with D perhaps matching TRBD2 (5 bases). The CDR3 totals 13 residues. CDR1 is ENHRY and CDR2 is SYGVKD in the germline V gene. Trimming took 4 bases from V and 5 from J, leaving 11 bases between them. CDR3: CAISGRGGETQYF. CDR3 coding DNA: TGTGCCATCAGTGGCCGGGGTGGGGAGACCCAGTACTTC.

This chain uses TRBV7-3 with TRBJ1-5; 7 positions agree with TRBD1. Unmatched junction bases numbered 11, after V lost 5 bases and J lost 7 bases. The CDR3 extends over 15 amino acids. Germline V gene lookup returns CDR1 SGHTA and CDR2 FQGTGA. CDR3 loop: CASSPQGTEGQPQHF. In nucleotides, the CDR3 is TGTGCCAGCAGCCCCCAAGGGACAGAAGGGCAGCCCCAGCATTTT. Using reference TRBV7-3 and TRBJ1-5 for the parts outside the CDR3, the full variable domain is GAGVSQTPSNKVTEKGKYVELRCDPISGHTALYWYRQSLGQGPEFLIYFQGTGAADDSGLPNDRFFAVRPEGSVSTLKIQRTERGDSAVYLCASSPQGTEGQPQHFGDGTRLSIL.

V and J are TRBV7-3 and TRBJ2-6; TRBD1 agrees at 7 bases. The germline V gene has CDR1 SGHTA and CDR2 FQGTGA. Germline trimming cut 0 bases from V and 0 bases from J; bases unmatched to any gene: 2. The CDR3 has 17 residues. The CDR3 here is CASSLTGGFSGANVLTF. The DNA for the CDR3 is TGTGCCAGCAGCTTAACAGGGGGCTTCTCTGGGGCCAACGTCCTGACTTTC.

The rearrangement joins TRBV5-6 to TRBJ1-2, with 7 positions matching TRBD1. V lost 6 bases to trimming and J lost 4 bases; unmatched junction nucleotides: 15. The CDR3 extends over 16 amino acids. The germline CDR1 and CDR2 sequences are SGHDT and YYEEEE. The CDR3 sequence: CASISPGGQGGYGYTF. The DNA of the CDR3 is TGTGCCAGCATTTCTCCTGGAGGGCAGGGGGGCTATGGCTACACCTTC.

J is TRBJ2-2 and V is TRBV5-1; 11 nucleotides line up with TRBD2. CDR1 and CDR2 from the germline V gene are SGHRS and YFSETQ. V was pared by 4 bases and J by 2 bases, with 4 bases of the junction left unmatched. The CDR3 has 16 residues. The CDR3 protein is CASSAGLAVNTGELFF. The CDR3 DNA follows: TGCGCCAGCAGCGCGGGACTAGCGGTAAACACCGGGGAGCTGTTTTTT.

This chain joins TRBV7-3 and TRBJ2-7; TRBD2 is a possible D gene (6 bases). Per the germline V gene, CDR1 is SGHTA and CDR2 is FQGTGA. V was clipped by 5 bases and J by 6 bases, with 17 bases between them. The CDR3 has 14 amino acids. CDR3 amino acids: CASSNTGATGEQYF. The CDR3 coding sequence is TGTGCCAGCAGCAACACGGGAGCAACGGGCGAGCAGTACTTC. Looking up the rest from reference TRBV7-3 and TRBJ2-7 gives the full variable domain: GAGVSQTPSNKVTEKGKYVELRCDPISGHTALYWYRQSLGQGPEFLIYFQGTGAADDSGLPNDRFFAVRPEGSVSTLKIQRTERGDSAVYLCASSNTGATGEQYFGPGTRLTVT.

This rearrangement joins TRBV10-3 to TRBJ2-6, with 8 bases that match TRBD2. Per germline, CDR1 ENHRY and CDR2 SYGVKD. Trimming took 5 bases from V and 4 from J; bases not matched to a gene: 4. The CDR3 is 15 residues long. The CDR3: CAISNPGGGANVLTF. For the CDR3, the DNA is TGTGCCATCAGTAATCCGGGAGGGGGGGCCAACGTCCTGACTTTC.

The V gene is TRBV11-3, the J gene TRBJ2-1, with D tentatively TRBD1 (6 bases). Between the trimmed V and J ends, which lost 5 bases and 5 bases, there was a span of 13 bases. Looked up from germline, CDR1 is SGHNT and CDR2 is YENEEA. There are 14 residues in the CDR3. The CDR3 spells CASSAQGSNNEQFF. CDR3 DNA sequence: TGTGCCAGCAGCGCCCAGGGGTCAAACAATGAGCAGTTCTTC.

This sequence joins TRBV18 and TRBJ2-1, with TRBD1 identical over 11 bases. The CDR3 spans 15 residues. Germline V gene sequence: CDR1 KGHSH, CDR2 LQKENI. Trimming cost V 4 bases and J 6 bases; bases outside gene matches: 5. For the CDR3, the DNA is TGTGCCAGCTCACGGGACAGGGGGGATCGCAATGAGCAGTTCTTC. This translates into CASSRDRGDRNEQFF.

The chain employs TRBV5-6 and TRBJ1-6; D might be TRBD1 (5 bases). The V gene lost 1 base and the J gene lost 8 bases, with 10 bases spanning the gap. Germline V gene sequence: CDR1 SGHDT, CDR2 YYEEEE. This CDR3 comprises 14 residues. CDR3 region: CASSLYGGDSPLHF. CDR3 nucleotides: TGTGCCAGCAGCTTGTATGGGGGGGATTCACCCCTCCACTTT.

The chain employs TRBV3-1 (or the pseudogene TRBV3-2) and TRBJ2-7; no clear D. The CDR3 spans 12 residues. V was pared by 2 bases and J by 2 bases, with 4 bases between. Germline V gives CDR1 LGHDT, CDR2 YNNKEL (reference sequence). This CDR3 is CASSQLTYEQYF. CDR3 nucleotides: TGTGCCAGCAGCCAACTAACCTACGAGCAGTACTTC.

The rearrangement uses TRBV11-3 and TRBJ2-7; D perhaps matches TRBD1 (5 bases). V lost 1 base and J lost 2, with 9 bases in between. CDR1 is SGHNT, CDR2 YENEEA, per germline. The CDR3 has 14 residues. DNA for the CDR3: TGTGCCAGCAGCTTAGCCCAGGGTCCCTACGAGCAGTACTTC. It specifies CASSLAQGPYEQYF.

The table lists this clone with a count of one. The rearrangement links TRBV2 to TRBJ2-5, with D possibly TRBD1 on 6 matching bases. Germline lookup yields CDR1 SNHLY and CDR2 FYNNEI. The CDR3 sequence is 12 residues long. Here the CDR3 DNA reads TGTGGGGGGCAGGGTCAACAAGAGACCCAGTACTTC. This translates into CGGQGQQETQYF.

The chain uses TRBV7-9 and TRBJ1-1; 7 bases align to TRBD1. V dropped 1 base and J dropped 1; count of bases not matched to a gene: 0. CDR1 and CDR2 (germline): SEHNR, FQNEAQ (reference sequence). The CDR3 is made up of 14 amino acids. CDR3 nucleotides: TGTGCCAGCAGCTTAGACAGGGGGAACACTGAAGCTTTCTTT. Translated: CASSLDRGNTEAFF. Variable domain in full (rest from reference TRBV7-9 and TRBJ1-1): DTGVSQNPRHKITKRGQNVTFRCDPISEHNRLYWYRQTLGQGPEFLTYFQNEAQLEKSRLLSDRFSAERPKGSFSTLEIQRTEQGDSAMYLCASSLDRGNTEAFFGQGTRLTVV.

V usage is TRBV4-1 and J usage is TRBJ2-3; TRBD2 aligns across 11 bases. The length of the CDR3 is 16 residues. Trimming cost V 2 bases and J 6 bases; bases outside gene matches: 7. CDR1 and CDR2 from the germline V gene are MGHRA and YSYEKL. DNA of the CDR3: TGCGCCAGCAGCCAACTAGCGGGGGGCTACTACGATACGCAGTATTTT. This gives the protein CASSQLAGGYYDTQYF.

The rearrangement joins TRBV20-1 to TRBJ1-3; D might be TRBD1 (6 bases). Trimming stripped 4 bases from V and 15 bases from J, with 16 bases between. Germline V gene lookup returns CDR1 DFQATT and CDR2 SNEGSKA (reference sequence). This CDR3 is 11 amino acids long. CDR3 residues: CSAKDSAPTYF. For the CDR3, the DNA is TGCAGTGCTAAGGACAGTGCGCCGACATATTTT.

The gene calls are TRBV7-3 and TRBJ1-6, with TRBD1 matching 11 bases. V shed 5 bases, J shed 10 bases, and the junction held 7 bases outside the gene matches. The germline V gene has CDR1 SGHTA and CDR2 FQGTGA. This CDR3 region has 15 residues. The CDR3 reads CASSVGQGAISPLHF. The CDR3, as DNA: TGTGCCAGCAGCGTAGGACAGGGGGCAATCTCACCCCTCCACTTT.

V and J are TRBV5-4 and TRBJ2-3, with D possibly TRBD2 on 6 matching bases. Germline V gene data show CDR1 as SGHNT and CDR2 as YYREEE (reference sequence). This CDR3 has 16 amino acids. V gave up 4 bases and J gave up 1 base, with 16 bases separating them. The CDR3 spells CASSLGTQGGTDTQYF. The CDR3 nucleotides read TGTGCCAGCAGCCTGGGGACTCAAGGAGGCACAGATACGCAGTATTTT.

The chain joins TRBV12-5 to TRBJ1-1; tentative D call: TRBD1 (6 bases). CDR1 is LGHNT, CDR2 FRNRAP, per germline. This CDR3 has 12 amino acids. The V end lost 6 bases, the J end lost 4 bases, and 9 bases lay between the germline ends. The CDR3 coding sequence is TGTGCTAGTGGCCGGGACACCACTGAAGCTTTCTTT. Its protein product is CASGRDTTEAFF.

V and J are TRBV5-5 and TRBJ1-6; a possible D gene is TRBD1 (6 bases). Germline CDR1 is SGHKS and CDR2 is YYEKEE (reference sequence). This CDR3 has 15 amino acids. V lost 0 bases, J lost 8 bases, and 12 bases lay in between. CDR3 amino acids: CASSLVGAGDSPLHF. The CDR3 DNA sequence: TGTGCCAGCAGCTTGGTGGGGGCGGGCGATTCACCCCTCCACTTT.

The chain employs TRBV5-1 and TRBJ2-7, with a possible D match to TRBD2 (7 bases). The CDR3 sequence is 14 residues long. The V gene lost 7 bases and the J gene lost 2 bases, with 16 bases spanning the gap. CDR1 is SGHRS, CDR2 YFSETQ, per germline. CDR3 sequence reads: CASGRGDTPYEQYF. CDR3 coding DNA: TGCGCCAGCGGTCGGGGGGACACGCCCTACGAGCAGTACTTC.

The chain uses TRBV24-1 and TRBJ2-2; no definite D call. Germline-derived CDR1 and CDR2 are KGHDR and SFDVKD. CDR3 length equals 12 residues. The V and J ends lost 6 bases and 5 bases respectively, with 6 bases between them. The DNA of the CDR3 is TGTGCCACCAGTCCCCCGACCGGGGAGCTGTTTTTT. Amino acid sequence: CATSPPTGELFF.

The chain couples TRBV7-2 to TRBJ1-2; 11 nucleotides line up with TRBD1. There are 15 residues in the CDR3. J lost 4 bases, V lost 9 bases, and 10 bases had no gene match. CDR1 SGHTA and CDR2 FQGNSA come from the germline V gene. The CDR3: CASNAGDRGIYGYTF. The CDR3 region has the DNA TGTGCCAGTAACGCGGGGGACAGGGGGATCTATGGCTACACCTTC.

The J gene is TRBJ1-4, the V gene TRBV14, with TRBD1 identical over 7 bases. Per germline, CDR1 SGHDN and CDR2 FVKESK. The CDR3 sequence is 15 residues long. The V and J ends lost 3 bases and 1 base, in that order; junction bases with no gene match: 2. The CDR3 is CASSQRTGTNEKLFF. In DNA, the CDR3 is TGTGCCAGCAGCCAGAGGACAGGAACTAATGAAAAACTGTTTTTT.

The chain has TRBV6-5 and TRBJ2-1, with TRBD2 matching 8 bases. The CDR3 consists of 13 residues. V dropped 5 bases and J dropped 9; count of bases not matched to a gene: 6. Germline CDR1 reads MNHEY; CDR2 reads SVGAGI. This chain's CDR3 is CASSNTLAGEQFF. CDR3 bases: TGTGCCAGCAGTAACACCCTAGCGGGTGAGCAGTTCTTC.

The V gene is TRBV10-3, the J gene TRBJ1-2; D call uncertain. The CDR3 sequence is 13 residues long. The germline V gene encodes CDR1 ENHRY and CDR2 SYGVKD. Trimming shortened V by 0 bases and J by 4 bases, and 6 bases separated the two germline ends. CDR3 region: CAISESQFYGYTF. The DNA of the CDR3 is TGTGCCATCAGTGAGTCCCAGTTCTATGGCTACACCTTC.